This T cell receptor beta chain was found in a study of early T cells in non-severe SARS-CoV-2 infection. Notes on the study in general: The VDJdb matching leaned toward anti-spike CD8 responses and overlooked private and CD4 specificities.

Via MiXCR, TCRdb re-called the 5' RACE reads, giving one row per CDR3 protein. This repertoire shows tens of thousands of distinct CDR3 sequences, about a tenth found once; its top ten account for 5% to 6.5%. This clonotype was found many times. The antigen is undetermined. This clonotype was sampled from an adult who was a healthcare worker with PCR-confirmed SARS-CoV-2 infection or an uninfected control (not recorded which). The specimen was whole blood, collected at baseline.

CDR3 in amino acids: CASRTDGTTGELFF. The DNA for the CDR3 is TGTGCCAGCAGAACGGACGGGACCACCGGGGAGCTGTTTTTT. This rearrangement joins TRBV6-6 to TRBJ2-2; either TRBD1 or TRBD2 may fit D (5 bases each). The CDR3 loop spans 14 amino acids. Germline V gives CDR1 MNHNY, CDR2 SVGAGI (reference sequence). V lost 6 bases, J lost 4 bases, and 12 bases lay in between.